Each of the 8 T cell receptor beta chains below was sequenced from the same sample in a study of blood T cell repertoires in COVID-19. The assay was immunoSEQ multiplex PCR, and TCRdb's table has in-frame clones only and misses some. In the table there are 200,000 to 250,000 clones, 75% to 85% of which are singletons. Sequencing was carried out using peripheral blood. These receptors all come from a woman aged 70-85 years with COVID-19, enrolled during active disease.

The CDR3 sequence is CASPTLTGAASTDTQYF. DNA of the CDR3: TGTGCTAGCCCCACTCTAACAGGGGCCGCTAGCACAGATACGCAGTATTTT. The V and J genes are TRBV12-5 and TRBJ2-3, with 7 nucleotides matching TRBD1. Germline V gives CDR1 LGHNT, CDR2 FRNRAP. The CDR3 is 17 amino acids. The V segment lost 9 bases and the J segment 0 bases; nucleotides outside the gene matches: 15.

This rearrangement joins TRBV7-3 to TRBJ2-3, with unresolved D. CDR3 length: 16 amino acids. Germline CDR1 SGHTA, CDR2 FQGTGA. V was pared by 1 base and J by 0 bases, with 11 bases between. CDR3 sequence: CASSLNPTLSTDTQYF. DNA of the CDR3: TGTGCCAGCAGCTTAAACCCCACTTTGAGCACAGATACGCAGTATTTT.

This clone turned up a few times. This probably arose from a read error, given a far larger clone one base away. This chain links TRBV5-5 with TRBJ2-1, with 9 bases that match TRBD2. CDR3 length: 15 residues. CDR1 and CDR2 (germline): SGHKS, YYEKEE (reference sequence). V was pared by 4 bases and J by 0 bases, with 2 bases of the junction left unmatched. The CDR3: CASSLSGSSYNEQFF. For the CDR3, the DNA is TGTGCCAGCAGCCTTAGCGGGAGCTCCTACAATGAGCAGTTCTTC.

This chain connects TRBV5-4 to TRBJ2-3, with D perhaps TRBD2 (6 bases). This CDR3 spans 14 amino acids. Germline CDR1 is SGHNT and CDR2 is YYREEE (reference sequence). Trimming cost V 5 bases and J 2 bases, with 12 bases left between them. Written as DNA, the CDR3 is TGTGCCAGCAGGGGGGGACGGAACACAGATACGCAGTATTTT. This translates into CASRGGRNTDTQYF.

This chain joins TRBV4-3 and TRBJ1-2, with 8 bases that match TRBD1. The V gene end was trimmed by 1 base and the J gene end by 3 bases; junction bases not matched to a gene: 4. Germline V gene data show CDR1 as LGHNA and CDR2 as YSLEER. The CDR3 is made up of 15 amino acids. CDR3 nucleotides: TGCGCCAGCAGCCAAGCTTACAGGGGGGACTATGGCTACACCTTC. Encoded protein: CASSQAYRGDYGYTF.

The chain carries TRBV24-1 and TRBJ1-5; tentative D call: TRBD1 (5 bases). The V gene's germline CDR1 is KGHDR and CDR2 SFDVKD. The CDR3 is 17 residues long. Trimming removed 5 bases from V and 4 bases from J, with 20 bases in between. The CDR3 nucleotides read TGTGCCACCAGTGCAAACCCAACGGGGGGAGTGAATCAGCCCCAGCATTTT. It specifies CATSANPTGGVNQPQHF.

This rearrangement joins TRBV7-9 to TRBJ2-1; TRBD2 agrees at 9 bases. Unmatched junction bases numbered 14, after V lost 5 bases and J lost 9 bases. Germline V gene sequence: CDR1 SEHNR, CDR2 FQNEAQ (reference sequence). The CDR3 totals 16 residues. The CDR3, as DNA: TGTGCCAGCAGCCCGGAAGGCGGGAGGGCCCTTAGTGAGCAGTTCTTC. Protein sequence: CASSPEGGRALSEQFF.

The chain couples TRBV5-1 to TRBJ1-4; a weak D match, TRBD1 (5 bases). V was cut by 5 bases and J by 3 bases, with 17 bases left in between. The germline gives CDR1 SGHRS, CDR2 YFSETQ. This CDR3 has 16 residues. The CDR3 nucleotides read TGCGCCAGCAGGGCGGAGGGGTTGGCGTCTAATGAAAAACTGTTTTTT. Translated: CASRAEGLASNEKLFF. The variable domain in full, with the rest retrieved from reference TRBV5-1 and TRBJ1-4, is KAGVTQTPRYLIKTRGQQVTLSCSPISGHRSVSWYQQTPGQGLQFLFEYFSETQRNKGNFPGRFSGRQFSNSRSEMNVSTLELGDSALYLCASRAEGLASNEKLFFGSGTQLSVL.